This entry lists 3 T cell receptor beta chains sequenced from one sample in a study of cytomegalovirus exposure and HLA in healthy donors. The primer mix had 60 Vbeta and 13 Jbeta primers. Produced via immunoSEQ multiplex PCR; TCRdb's table is partial and in-frame only. Of 75,000 to 90,000 clones in the sample, around 77% are singletons; the top ten hold about 3%. The sample was PBMCs. These receptors all stem from a man aged 50 or older in good health and CMV-seronegative.

The chain links TRBV2 to TRBJ2-7; tentative D call: TRBD1 (6 bases). Trimming pared 7 bases from V and 6 bases from J, leaving 19 bases between. Germline CDR1 SNHLY, CDR2 FYNNEI. This CDR3 spans 14 amino acids. CDR3 in amino acids: CASIQLPGAREQYF. The CDR3 DNA follows: TGTGCCAGCATCCAGCTCCCAGGGGCCCGCGAGCAGTACTTC. Full variable domain (missing parts from reference TRBV2 and TRBJ2-7): EPEVTQTPSHQVTQMGQEVILRCVPISNHLYFYWYRQILGQKVEFLVSFYNNEISEKSEIFDDQFSVERPDGSNFTLKIRSTKLEDSAMYFCASIQLPGAREQYFGPGTRLTVT.

This chain uses TRBV30 with TRBJ1-2; 7 bases agree with TRBD1. This CDR3 is built from 16 residues. The V gene end was trimmed by 3 bases and the J gene end by 8 bases; junction bases not matched to a gene: 18. Germline V gene sequence: CDR1 GTSNPN, CDR2 SVGIG (reference sequence). The CDR3 loop is CAWSSLEDRRTNGYTF. CDR3 nucleotides: TGTGCCTGGAGCAGCTTAGAGGACAGGCGAACGAACGGCTACACCTTC.

This clone has a handful of counts. The chain recombines TRBV6-1 with TRBJ1-1; D not resolved. Germline V gene sequence: CDR1 MNHNS, CDR2 SASEGT. The CDR3 loop spans 13 amino acids. Trimming removed 2 bases from V and 11 bases from J, with 15 bases in between. The CDR3 region has the DNA TGTGCCAGCAGTGAAATAACCAGGACTTCTGCTTTCTTT. Its protein is CASSEITRTSAFF.